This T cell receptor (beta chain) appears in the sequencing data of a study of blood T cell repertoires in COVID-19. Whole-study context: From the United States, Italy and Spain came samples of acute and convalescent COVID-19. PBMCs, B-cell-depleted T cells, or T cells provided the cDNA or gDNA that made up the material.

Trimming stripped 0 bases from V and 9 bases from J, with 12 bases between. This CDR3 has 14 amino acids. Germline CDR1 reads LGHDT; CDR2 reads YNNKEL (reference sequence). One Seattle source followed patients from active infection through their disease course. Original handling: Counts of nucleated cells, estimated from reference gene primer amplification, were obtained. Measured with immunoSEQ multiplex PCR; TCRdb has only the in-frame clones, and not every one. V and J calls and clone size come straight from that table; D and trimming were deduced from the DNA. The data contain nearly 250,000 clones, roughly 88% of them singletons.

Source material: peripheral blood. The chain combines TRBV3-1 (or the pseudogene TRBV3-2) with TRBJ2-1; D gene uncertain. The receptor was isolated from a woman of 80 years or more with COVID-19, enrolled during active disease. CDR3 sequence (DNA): TGTGCCAGCAGCCAAGAAGGAAGAGGTGGTGAGCAGTTCTTC. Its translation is CASSQEGRGGEQFF.